These 8 T cell receptor beta chains came from one sample sequenced in a study of CD4+ T cells in melanoma. Clones were sequenced by immunoSEQ multiplex PCR, and TCRdb holds only the in-frame ones, with some missing. The data show about 140,000 clones, 80% to 95% seen once. These receptors originate from a human donor with melanoma.

This clone was seen a single time. The rearrangement joins TRBV5-1 to TRBJ2-2; no definite D call. The CDR3 is made up of 14 amino acids. V was cut by 5 bases and J by 6 bases, with 14 bases left in between. Germline V gene sequence: CDR1 SGHRS, CDR2 YFSETQ. The CDR3 DNA sequence: TGCGCCAGCAGATGGGGATATCTATCCGGGGAGCTGTTTTTT. This encodes CASRWGYLSGELFF.

This clone was detected a few times. This sequence joins TRBV9 and TRBJ1-1; possible D gene TRBD1, 6 bases. The CDR3 runs to 13 residues. V was pared by 7 bases and J by 5 bases, with 15 bases between. Germline-derived CDR1 and CDR2 are SGDLS and YYNGEE. The CDR3 loop is CASERSQGTEAFF. The CDR3 nucleotides are TGTGCCAGCGAGCGTTCCCAGGGGACTGAAGCTTTCTTT.

The chain combines TRBV6-6 with TRBJ2-1; TRBD2 matches at 7 bases. Unmatched junction bases numbered 4, after V lost 6 bases and J lost 5 bases. Germline CDR1 MNHNY, CDR2 SVGAGI (reference sequence). This CDR3 contains 13 residues. CDR3 loop: CASSPRGDNEQFF. The CDR3 DNA reads as TGTGCCAGCAGCCCCCGGGGGGACAATGAGCAGTTCTTC.

DNA for the CDR3: TGTGCCAGCAGCCCGACAGGGGTGGGATCAGCCCAGCATTTT. It codes for CASSPTGVGSAQHF. This chain joins TRBV7-9 and TRBJ1-5; 8 bases align to TRBD1. CDR3 length equals 14 residues. Germline assignment: CDR1 SEHNR and CDR2 FQNEAQ (reference sequence). The V segment lost 5 bases and the J segment 11 bases; nucleotides outside the gene matches: 11.

The chain employs TRBV2 and TRBJ1-1; D possibly corresponds to TRBD1 (5 bases). V lost 7 bases and J 4 bases, leaving 19 bases between the germline ends. Germline CDR1 and CDR2: SNHLY and FYNNEI. CDR3 length equals 15 residues. The CDR3 nucleotides read TGTGCCAGCACCCCCGGGACGGCCGGGGGCACTGAAGCTTTCTTT. Residues: CASTPGTAGGTEAFF.

In this sample, this clone turned up a few times. The rearrangement joins TRBV9 to TRBJ2-7, with 8 nucleotides matching TRBD1. The J segment lost 8 bases and the V segment lost 1 base, leaving 8 bases of the junction unmatched. This CDR3 is built from 14 residues. CDR1 is SGDLS, CDR2 YYNGEE, per germline. CDR3 loop: CASSVQDRVSKQYF. The CDR3 DNA reads as TGTGCCAGCAGCGTACAGGACAGGGTCAGCAAGCAGTACTTC. The full variable domain, its missing parts supplied by reference TRBV9 and TRBJ2-7, is DSGVTQTPKHLITATGQRVTLRCSPRSGDLSVYWYQQSLDQGLQFLIQYYNGEERAKGNILERFSAQQFPDLHSELNLSSLELGDSALYFCASSVQDRVSKQYFGPGTRLTVT.

The V call is TRBV30, the J call TRBJ2-5, with 10 bases aligning to TRBD2. Germline CDR1 reads GTSNPN; CDR2 reads SVGIG (reference sequence). CDR3 length: 14 amino acids. J was trimmed by 5 bases and V by 5 bases; bases with no gene match: 8. The CDR3 protein is CAWRLLAGAETQYF. CDR3 nucleotides: TGTGCCTGGCGCCTTCTAGCGGGGGCGGAGACCCAGTACTTC.

The chain uses TRBV18 and TRBJ2-5; 8 bases are a match to TRBD1. J lost 6 bases, V lost 6 bases, and 12 bases had no gene match. CDR1 is KGHSH, CDR2 LQKENI, per germline. The CDR3 loop spans 15 amino acids. For the CDR3, the DNA is TGTGCCAGCTCCGCAGCAGGGGGCGTCGGACAGACCCAGTACTTC. Residues: CASSAAGGVGQTQYF.